This T cell receptor (beta chain) was sequenced in a study of technical replicates of blood from a few donors (dated by TCRdb to 2017 to 2019). V loses 2 bases at its end and J loses 6 bases; junction bases beyond the gene matches: 10. The CDR3 numbers 16 residues from cysteine through phenylalanine. Left in the record is the CDR3 DNA by itself, 48 bases read in frame from the first base. CDR1 and CDR2, looked up from the germline V gene (reference sequence), are SGHNT and YYREEE. Library construction relied on the immunoSEQ multiplex PCR assay. TCRdb holds this immuneACCESS table with in-frame rearrangements only. Some clones are missing; in checked studies, unresolved V genes explain under half, and the rest has no known cause. This sample gives tens of thousands of clones in total; around 92% of them show up just once. 0.25% to 0.35% of the sample is held by the ten biggest clonotypes. Remarks on this clone: The antigen it binds to is not known. No base-level quality is on record; no much larger clone is a single base apart.

Sequencing was done on a sample of T cells isolated from PBMCs. The chain links TRBV5-4 with TRBJ1-1, with TRBD1 matching 10 junction bases. The TCR was taken from a human donor in good health. Here the CDR3 is given as CASSLRAGQGRSEAFF. The nucleotide sequence is TGTGCCAGCAGCTTAAGGGCGGGACAGGGGAGGTCTGAAGCTTTCTTT. The CDR3, completed at both ends by the reference TRBV5-4 and TRBJ1-1 genes, gives the full variable domain ETGVTQSPTHLIKTRGQQVTLRCSSQSGHNTVSWYQQALGQGPQFIFQYYREEENGRGNFPPRFSGLQFPNYSSELNVNALELDDSALYLCASSLRAGQGRSEAFFGQGTRLTVV.